The 18 T cell receptor beta chains given below trace back to one sample, sequenced in a study of T cells in Graves' hyperthyroidism and ophthalmopathy. Using RNA transcripts as the source, TCR beta CDR3 regions were amplified. An initial round of RT-PCR targeting the TCR CDR3 relied on the HTBI primer set. A single record per CDR3 protein comes from TCRdb applying MiXCR to the multiplex PCR reads. The sample holds approximately 520,000 distinct CDR3 sequences, roughly a quarter seen once. Sequences were obtained from blood. These receptors were taken from a woman aged 25-40 years with Graves' ophthalmopathy.

Ten or more counts support this clonotype. The chain has TRBV6-2 or TRBV6-3 and TRBJ2-7; 10 bases match TRBD1. Germline loops: CDR1 MNHEY, CDR2 SVGEGT. The CDR3 is 14 amino acids. V shed 6 bases, J shed 3 bases, and the junction held 5 bases outside the gene matches. CDR3 bases: TGTGCCAGCAGAAAGACAGGGGGCCTCTACGAGCAGTACTTC. Its protein product is CASRKTGGLYEQYF.

The J gene is TRBJ2-7, the V gene TRBV6-5; TRBD2 agrees at 12 bases. The V gene end was trimmed by 4 bases and the J gene end by 5 bases; junction bases not matched to a gene: 9. Germline CDR1 MNHEY, CDR2 SVGAGI. The CDR3 covers 16 residues. The chain's CDR3 is CASSWLAGGPQHEQYF. Written as DNA, the CDR3 is TGTGCCAGCAGTTGGCTAGCGGGGGGGCCACAGCACGAGCAGTACTTC.

This clonotype showed up many times. The chain uses TRBV12-5 and TRBJ1-1; TRBD1 agrees at 8 bases. The CDR3 is 15 residues long. The germline CDR1 and CDR2 sequences are LGHNT and FRNRAP. V lost 6 bases, J lost 1 base, and 7 bases stayed unmatched. DNA for the CDR3: TGTGCTAGTGGCCCCCCGGACAGGGCGAACACTGAAGCTTTCTTT. Translating it yields CASGPPDRANTEAFF.

This clonotype appeared many times. The chain recombines TRBV6-1 with TRBJ1-1; 9 positions agree with TRBD1. The ends lost 7 bases at V and 3 bases at J; junction bases unmatched: 3. CDR1 is MNHNS and CDR2 is SASEGT in the germline V gene. The CDR3 has 13 amino acids. The CDR3 bases are TGTGCCAGCACCCGGACAGGGGACACTGAAGCTTTCTTT. This encodes CASTRTGDTEAFF.

This clonotype was seen many times. The chain carries TRBV20-1 and TRBJ2-5; TRBD2 matches at 9 bases. The CDR3 contains 15 residues. With V trimmed by 6 bases and J by 9 bases, 17 bases remained unmatched. CDR1 is DFQATT and CDR2 is SNEGSKA in the germline V gene (reference sequence). CDR3 in amino acids: CSALLLLAGLEAQYF. DNA for the CDR3: TGCAGTGCGCTTCTACTTCTAGCGGGGCTGGAGGCCCAGTACTTC.

The sample holds a few counts of this clonotype. The chain uses TRBV6-1 and TRBJ2-3; D is perhaps TRBD1 (6 bases). Germline CDR1 reads MNHNS; CDR2 reads SASEGT. CDR3 length: 13 amino acids. Trimming stripped 6 bases from V and 4 bases from J, with 11 bases between. The CDR3 reads CASRRTVPDTQYF. The CDR3 coding sequence is TGTGCCAGCAGAAGGACAGTCCCAGATACGCAGTATTTT.

This clonotype was seen a handful of times. The chain recombines TRBV20-1 with TRBJ1-2; 7 bases are shared with TRBD1. The J segment lost 8 bases and the V segment lost 8 bases, leaving 8 bases of the junction unmatched. Germline loops: CDR1 DFQATT, CDR2 SNEGSKA (reference sequence). This CDR3 has 11 residues. The CDR3 nucleotides are TGCAGTACCACAGGGGAACGGGGCTACACCTTC. Its protein is CSTTGERGYTF.

V gene TRBV4-1 combines with J gene TRBJ1-5; the D is unclear. This CDR3 region has 14 residues. V shed 1 base and J shed 4 bases, with 8 bases lying between them. The germline V gene has CDR1 MGHRA and CDR2 YSYEKL. The CDR3 DNA reads TGCGCCAGCAGCCAAGCCTTGGGGAATCAGCCCCAGCATTTT. Translation gives CASSQALGNQPQHF.

Many counts were recorded for this clonotype. The rearrangement uses TRBV5-1 and TRBJ2-5; a weak D match, TRBD2 (6 bases). This CDR3 spans 13 amino acids. CDR1 SGHRS and CDR2 YFSETQ come from the germline V gene. Between the trimmed V and J ends, which lost 4 bases and 3 bases, there was a span of 10 bases. As DNA, the CDR3 is TGCGCCAGCAGCCCGATAGCGGAAGAGACCCAGTACTTC. This sequence encodes CASSPIAEETQYF.

This chain connects TRBV10-3 to TRBJ2-5, with D possibly TRBD1 on 6 matching bases. CDR3 length: 14 residues. Trimming cost V 3 bases and J 2 bases, with 10 bases left between them. In germline, CDR1 is ENHRY, CDR2 SYGVKD. In DNA, the CDR3 is TGTGCCATCAGTGACGGACAGATACAAGAGACCCAGTACTTC. Protein product: CAISDGQIQETQYF.

This clonotype has at least ten counts. V is TRBV2 and J is TRBJ2-7; TRBD2 is a possible D gene (5 bases). Trimming took 4 bases from V and 7 from J, leaving 8 bases between them. Germline V gene data show CDR1 as SNHLY and CDR2 as FYNNEI. CDR3 length: 11 amino acids. CDR3 region: CASSGQREQYF. CDR3 bases: TGTGCCAGCAGTGGGCAGCGGGAGCAGTACTTC.

This clonotype was observed at least ten times. The genes are TRBV11-2 and TRBJ2-7, with D perhaps matching TRBD2 (5 bases). The germline CDR1 and CDR2 sequences are SGHAT and FQNNGV. V was cut by 0 bases and J by 5 bases, with 14 bases left in between. The CDR3 loop spans 15 amino acids. The CDR3 spells CASSLDPGYGNEQYF. CDR3 DNA sequence: TGTGCCAGCAGCTTAGATCCGGGGTATGGGAACGAGCAGTACTTC.

The CDR3 loop reads CASSFRTGVQPQHF. In nucleotides, the CDR3 is TGTGCCAGCAGTTTCCGGACAGGGGTACAGCCCCAGCATTTT. This chain joins TRBV12-3 or TRBV12-4 and TRBJ1-5, with 9 bases matching TRBD1. The CDR3 length is 14 residues. After removal of 3 bases from V and 7 bases from J, the junction contained 4 bases not matched to a gene.

The chain uses TRBV11-2 and TRBJ2-7; 7 bases line up with TRBD2. V shed 6 bases, J shed 2 bases, and the junction held 16 bases outside the gene matches. The CDR3 spans 17 residues. Germline V lookup: CDR1 SGHAT, CDR2 FQNNGV. The CDR3, as DNA: TGTGCCAGCAGTTCCCTTGCGGGGGTTTCCTTAGCCTACGAGCAGTACTTC. As protein: CASSSLAGVSLAYEQYF.

This clonotype has ten or more counts. The V gene is TRBV28, the J gene TRBJ2-7; TRBD1 agrees at 11 bases. Germline CDR1 is MDHEN and CDR2 is SYDVKM. The CDR3 contains 14 residues. Unmatched junction bases numbered 8, after V lost 8 bases and J lost 5 bases. As DNA, the CDR3 is TGTGCCAGCCGATGGGCGGGACAGGGGGACGAGCAGTACTTC. This translates into CASRWAGQGDEQYF.

Ten or more counts support this clonotype. The chain links TRBV7-2 to TRBJ2-7, with D possibly being TRBD1 (7 bases). The CDR3 totals 13 residues. The V gene's germline CDR1 is SGHTA and CDR2 FQGNSA. V lost 7 bases and J lost 4, with 14 bases in between. The CDR3 reads CASNPGGTYEQYF. Here the CDR3 DNA reads TGTGCCAGCAACCCAGGGGGGACTTACGAGCAGTACTTC.

The chain is built from TRBV6-1 and TRBJ1-2; weak D call: TRBD1 (5 bases). Trimming shortened V by 4 bases and J by 7 bases, and 10 bases separated the two germline ends. The V gene's germline CDR1 is MNHNS and CDR2 SASEGT. This CDR3 contains 12 residues. The CDR3 sequence is CASSVRGVGYTF. As DNA, the CDR3 is TGTGCCAGCAGTGTGCGGGGGGTTGGCTACACCTTC.

This clonotype was counted a few times. This could be a read error, since a much larger clone is one nucleotide away. This chain connects TRBV6-5 to TRBJ1-2; no reliable D call. The germline V gene encodes CDR1 MNHEY and CDR2 SVGAGI. The CDR3 totals 14 residues. CDR3 sequence: CAGSYSRPNYGYTF. The CDR3 nucleotides read TGTGCCGGCAGTTATTCCAGACCTAACTATGGCTACACCTTC.